This TCR beta chain was identified in a study of blood T cell repertoires in COVID-19. Study details: Collection of acute and convalescent COVID-19 samples took place in the United States, Italy and Spain. From T cells, B-cell-depleted T cells, or PBMCs came the material, which was cDNA or gDNA.

This CDR3 is 15 amino acids long. The germline gives CDR1 SGHVS, CDR2 FQNEAQ. V was shortened by 1 base and J by 7 bases, with 13 bases between the two germline ends. In the authors' workflow: Estimated nucleated cell counts came from reference gene primer amplification. This table comes from immunoSEQ multiplex PCR, and its TCRdb copy is limited to in-frame clones, with some not included. D and trimming were read from the DNA, whereas the V and J calls and clone size are those reported in that table. The data hold 130,000 to 150,000 clones, with 81% observed a single time. V is TRBV7-8 and J is TRBJ2-2, with unresolved D. The sequenced material came from peripheral blood. The TCR comes from a human donor with acute or convalescent COVID-19. The donor label of this sample is uncertain. CDR3: CASSLVGPHNGELFF. CDR3 coding DNA: TGTGCCAGCAGCTTAGTTGGTCCTCACAACGGGGAGCTGTTTTTT.